Listed below are T cell receptor beta chains from one sample, sequenced in a study of T cells in Graves' hyperthyroidism and ophthalmopathy. TCRdb reprocessed the multiplex PCR reads with MiXCR, giving one entry per CDR3 protein. The table includes some 180,000 distinct CDR3 sequences, 17% detected once. Source material: blood. The receptors stem from a woman between 50 and 59 years old with Graves' hyperthyroidism. Each CDR3 is given with its conserved first and last residue. The D gene is left open where the match is weak. Some rows have no size entry. The others give once, few or many, or a class for an expanded clone.

many,TRBJ1-1,TRBV10-3,-,TGTGCCATCAGTGAGGGACCGAGCTCGCGGGACACTGAAGCTTTCTTT,CAISEGPSSRDTEAFF
few,TRBJ2-5,TRBV18,-,TGTGCCAGCTCACCAACGACAGGTGGAGAGACCCAGTACTTC,CASSPTTGGETQYF
-,TRBJ1-2,TRBV19,-,TGTGCCAGTAGTGTGGGCTACAACTATGGCTACACCTTC,CASSVGYNYGYTF
-,TRBJ2-1,TRBV7-9,TRBD1,TGTGCCAGCAGCTTACAACAGGGGGGCTCCTACAATGAGCAGTTCTTC,CASSLQQGGSYNEQFF
-,TRBJ2-3,TRBV3-1,-,TGTGCCAGCAGCCAACGCAGGGGAAACACAGATACGCAGTATTTT,CASSQRRGNTDTQYF
many,TRBJ2-4,TRBV6-1,TRBD2,TGTGCCACCCTAACAACGACACTAGCGGGAAGAAACATTCAGTACTTC,CATLTTTLAGRNIQYF
many,TRBJ1-1,TRBV7-2,-,TGTGCCAGCAGCGCTCCCCCGGGAACTGAAGCTTTCTTT,CASSAPPGTEAFF
many,TRBJ1-1,TRBV7-9,-,TGTGCCAGCAGCTTATTGGGGGACACTGAAGCTTTCTTT,CASSLLGDTEAFF
few,TRBJ2-1,TRBV3-1,-,TGTGCCAGCAGCCCCTTACAGGGAGTATCCTACAATGAGCAGTTCTTC,CASSPLQGVSYNEQFF
many,TRBJ1-2,TRBV6-1,TRBD1,TGTGCCAGCAGACCTACAGGGGGTTATGGCTACACCTTC,CASRPTGGYGYTF
-,TRBJ2-3,TRBV10-3,-,TGTGCCATCAACGAAGCGGGTTTAACCACAGATACGCAGTATTTT,CAINEAGLTTDTQYF
few,TRBJ1-5,TRBV6-1,-,TGTGCCAGCAGTCGGGAACAGGATAGCAATCAGCCCCAGCATTTT,CASSREQDSNQPQHF
many,TRBJ2-7,TRBV28,-,TGTGCCAGCACCCTAAAGGGAAGGGAGCAGTACTTC,CASTLKGREQYF
-,TRBJ2-4,TRBV11-2,TRBD2,TGTGCCAGCAGCTTAAGACGGGGGGTACTCAAAAACATTCAGTACTTC,CASSLRRGVLKNIQYF
many,TRBJ2-7,TRBV6-1,TRBD1,TGTGCCAGCAGATCCACAGGGGGCCCGATTTACGAGCAGTACTTC,CASRSTGGPIYEQYF
many,TRBJ1-3,TRBV7-2,-,TGTGCCAGCAGCTTCATCTCTGGAAACACCATATATTTT,CASSFISGNTIYF
many,TRBJ2-5,TRBV7-2,TRBD2,TGTGCCAGCACCCTAGCGGGGCTTTACCAAGAGACCCAGTACTTC,CASTLAGLYQETQYF
many,TRBJ1-2,TRBV11-2,-,TGTGCCAGCAGCTTAGATTTTGGGCCTACCTATGGCTACACCTTC,CASSLDFGPTYGYTF
many,TRBJ2-3,TRBV3-1,-,TGTGCCAGCAGCCCCGAGGGGGGGCTTTTCACAGATACGCAGTATTTT,CASSPEGGLFTDTQYF
many,TRBJ1-2,TRBV7-2,TRBD1,TGTGCCAGCACCCCGAGCGGGACAGTCTATGGCTACACCTTC,CASTPSGTVYGYTF
many,TRBJ1-4,TRBV29-1,TRBD1,TGCAGCGCCCGGACAGGGGGCGAAAAACTGTTTTTT,CSARTGGEKLFF
many,TRBJ2-7,TRBV5-1,-,TGCGCCAGCAGCTTACGGTCTTCCTCCTACGAGCAGTACTTC,CASSLRSSSYEQYF
many,TRBJ1-5,TRBV3-1,-,TGTGCCAGCAGCCAAGGACGGGACACCCGTAGCAATCAGCCCCAGCATTTT,CASSQGRDTRSNQPQHF
-,TRBJ1-1,TRBV7-3,TRBD1,TGTGCCAGCAGCTTAGGCGGGACAGGGGGCGCATTCACTGAAGCTTTCTTT,CASSLGGTGGAFTEAFF
-,TRBJ2-1,TRBV20-1,-,TGCAGTGCTAGAGATAGGTCCAGACTGAATGAGCAGTTCTTC,CSARDRSRLNEQFF
many,TRBJ2-7,TRBV5-1,TRBD1,TGCGCCAGCAGCCCGAGGACAGGGACCACCTACGAGCAGTACTTC,CASSPRTGTTYEQYF
few,TRBJ2-2,TRBV14,-,TGTGCCAGCAGCCTTCGGATAGTTAACACCGGGGAGCTGTTTTTT,CASSLRIVNTGELFF